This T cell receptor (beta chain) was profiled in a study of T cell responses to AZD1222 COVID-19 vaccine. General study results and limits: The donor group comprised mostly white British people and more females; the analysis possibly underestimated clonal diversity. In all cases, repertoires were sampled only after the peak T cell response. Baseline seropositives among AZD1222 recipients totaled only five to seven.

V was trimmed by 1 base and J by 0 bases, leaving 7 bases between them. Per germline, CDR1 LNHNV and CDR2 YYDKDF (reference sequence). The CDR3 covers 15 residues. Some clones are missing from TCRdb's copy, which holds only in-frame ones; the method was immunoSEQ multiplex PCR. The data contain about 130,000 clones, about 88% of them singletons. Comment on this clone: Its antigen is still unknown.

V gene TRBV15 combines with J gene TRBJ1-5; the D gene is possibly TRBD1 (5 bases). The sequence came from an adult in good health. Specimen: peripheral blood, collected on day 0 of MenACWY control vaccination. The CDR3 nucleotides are TGTGCCACCAGCAGAGGTGGGGGTAGCAATCAGCCCCAGCATTTT. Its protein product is CATSRGGGSNQPQHF.